Following are 4 T cell receptor beta chains from one sample sequenced in a study of regulatory T cells in long-lasting Graves disease. Time point of the sample: persistent/refractory GD, antithyroid drugs over 5 years with positive TRAb. PBMCs provided the RNA from which the TCR library was made. Both iRepertoire HTBI primers and Arm-PCR of CDR3 regions were used to build the TCR beta libraries. TCRdb redid the calling of the multiplex PCR reads with MiXCR, one entry per CDR3 protein. The table shows about 430,000 distinct CDR3 sequences, with roughly 23% occurring only once. The sample was peripheral blood mononuclear cells (PBMCs), taken when the disease was refractory, from a patient treated with antithyroid drugs. These receptors were taken from a female donor with Graves disease.

This clonotype was counted ten times or more. This CDR3 reads CASSGGRSQETQYF. Here the CDR3 DNA reads TGTGCCAGCAGTGGCGGACGGTCACAAGAGACCCAGTACTTC. The rearrangement links TRBV12-3 or TRBV12-4 to TRBJ2-5, with no clear D. The length of the CDR3 is 14 residues. The germline V and J ends were trimmed by 5 bases and 2 bases, with 12 bases remaining between them.

The chain carries TRBV6-1 and TRBJ2-2, with TRBD2 matching 7 bases. The ends lost 5 bases at V and 7 bases at J; junction bases unmatched: 16. The CDR3 sequence is 17 residues long. From germline, CDR1 is MNHNS and CDR2 SASEGT. The CDR3 DNA reads as TGTGCCAGCAGTCTCTACGTGACTAGCAGTTCCGGCGGGGAGCTGTTTTTT. Encoded protein: CASSLYVTSSSGGELFF.

A note on this clonotype: A much larger clone lies one base from this, so it may be a read error. This chain links TRBV20-1 with TRBJ1-2; tentatively, D is TRBD1 (5 bases). V lost 5 bases to trimming and J lost 7 bases, with 14 bases between them. The CDR3 is 12 amino acids. Germline loops: CDR1 DFQATT, CDR2 SNEGSKA (reference sequence). DNA for the CDR3: TGCAGTGCTGGCCGGGGCATCGGTGGCTACACCTTC. Its translation is CSAGRGIGGYTF.

This clonotype was seen many times. The chain uses TRBV7-8 and TRBJ1-1; 7 bases are a match to TRBD1. Germline V lookup: CDR1 SGHVS, CDR2 FQNEAQ. This CDR3 is built from 15 residues. Losses at the gene ends were 5 bases for V and 2 bases for J; bases not matched to a gene: 8. The CDR3 is CASSEDRFINTEAFF. The CDR3 bases are TGTGCCAGCAGCGAGGACAGGTTCATAAACACTGAAGCTTTCTTT. Using reference TRBV7-8 and TRBJ1-1 for the parts outside the CDR3, the full variable domain is GAGVSQSPRYKVAKRGQDVALRCDPISGHVSLFWYQQALGQGPEFLTYFQNEAQLDKSGLPSDRFFAERPEGSVSTLKIQRTQQEDSAVYLCASSEDRFINTEAFFGQGTRLTVV.